The T cell receptor (beta chain) described here comes from a study of cytomegalovirus exposure and HLA in healthy donors. This clone was seen a handful of times. The target antigen is unknown. Points from the study as a whole: A missense variant in DCLRE1C was later tied to TCR beta V- and J-gene trimming. Based on reports, TCR beta sequences accurately predicted HLA-A and HLA-B alleles for most subjects. When a later analysis compared HLA-associated TCR beta chains with equally common others, the HLA-associated chains turned out to be more clonally expanded and to have lower generation probabilities.

Researchers ran the PCR with 60 Vbeta and 13 Jbeta primers. Here immunoSEQ multiplex PCR was the method, and the copy in TCRdb shows in-frame clones only, minus some. The data contain roughly 34,000 clones, about 70% of them singletons. The CDR3 covers 9 residues. From germline, CDR1 is WNHNN and CDR2 SYGVQD (reference sequence). V dropped 11 bases and J dropped 7 bases, with 5 bases sitting between them. The chain employs TRBV10-1 and TRBJ1-4; D gene unclear. The sequence was collected from a man aged 35 to 55 in good health and CMV-seropositive. The sample comprised PBMCs. The CDR3 reads CAPGEKLFF. CDR3 bases: TGCGCCCCCGGTGAAAAACTGTTTTTT.